This T cell receptor (beta chain) was identified in a study of T cell responses to AZD1222 COVID-19 vaccine. Whole-study findings and limits: Across the whole spike, CD4 TCRs peaked at regions 160-218 and 743-854.

The V and J ends lost 3 bases and 3 bases respectively, with 9 bases between them. The CDR3 runs 14 residues. CDR1 and CDR2 from the germline V gene are MGHDK and SYGVNS. Concerning this clone itself: Its antigen is still unknown.

This table comes from immunoSEQ multiplex PCR, and its TCRdb copy is limited to in-frame clones, with some not included. The sample has roughly 180,000 clones; about 90% are singletons. The specimen was peripheral blood, collected on day 0 of AZD1222 vaccination. V and J are TRBV25-1 and TRBJ1-5, with unresolved D. The TCR comes from an adult in good health. CDR3 in amino acids: CASSDPAINQPQHF. DNA for the CDR3: TGTGCCAGCAGTGACCCAGCTATCAATCAGCCCCAGCATTTT.